A single sample is the source of the 5 T cell receptor beta chains below, sequenced in a study of regulatory T cells in long-lasting Graves disease. Arm-PCR with iRepertoire HTBI primers amplified the CDR3 regions for these TCR beta libraries. TCRdb used MiXCR to reprocess the multiplex PCR reads, holding one entry per CDR3 protein. Of about 560,000 distinct CDR3 sequences listed, about 16% were seen once; the top ten hold around 12%. Time point of the sample: newly diagnosed GD, antithyroid drugs for less than 3 months. Extracted RNA from PBMCs served as the source of the TCR library. In addition, the sample was reused for a study of T cells in Graves' hyperthyroidism and ophthalmopathy.

The material was peripheral blood mononuclear cells (PBMCs), obtained at new diagnosis, from a patient treated with antithyroid drugs. These receptors were collected from a man between 18 and 29 years old with Graves disease.

CDR3 in amino acids: CASLASNGLYQETQYF. CDR3 coding DNA: TGTGCCAGCCTGGCGTCTAACGGGTTGTACCAAGAGACCCAGTACTTC. This sequence joins TRBV6-4 and TRBJ2-5, with D unclear. V gave up 8 bases and J gave up 0 bases, with 19 bases separating them. CDR1 is MRHNA and CDR2 is SNTAGT in the germline V gene. The CDR3 spans 16 residues.

There are many counts of this clonotype. The rearrangement links TRBV10-2 to TRBJ1-4; 7 bases fit TRBD1. Germline V gives CDR1 WSHSY, CDR2 SAAADI. With 6 bases clipped from V and 8 bases from J, the junction kept 6 bases outside the gene matches. The CDR3 loop spans 13 amino acids. The CDR3 sequence: CASRDRSREKLFF. The CDR3 DNA reads as TGCGCCAGCAGGGACAGGTCCCGCGAAAAACTGTTTTTT.

This clonotype was counted between two and nine times. This may arise from a read error, as a much more abundant clone is one base away. The rearrangement uses TRBV2 and TRBJ2-1; TRBD1 agrees at 10 bases. The CDR3 runs to 15 residues. V was clipped by 11 bases and J by 3 bases; unmatched bases: 10. Germline CDR1 is SNHLY and CDR2 is FYNNEI. The CDR3 DNA is TGTGCCGGGGGCATGACAGGGGGCCTCTACAATGAGCAGTTCTTC. Residues: CAGGMTGGLYNEQFF.

The table lists this clonotype with a few counts. The gene calls are TRBV19 and TRBJ1-1, with 7 bases fitting TRBD1. Losses at the gene ends were 3 bases for V and 4 bases for J; bases not matched to a gene: 2. The germline gives CDR1 LNHDA, CDR2 SQIVND (reference sequence). There are 13 residues in the CDR3. The CDR3 is CASSMTGSTEAFF. The CDR3 DNA reads TGTGCCAGTAGTATGACAGGGAGCACTGAAGCTTTCTTT.

This clonotype showed up many times. The chain employs TRBV2 and TRBJ2-3; D call uncertain. Germline CDR1 and CDR2: SNHLY and FYNNEI. The CDR3 runs 14 residues. V was clipped by 4 bases and J by 4 bases, with 12 bases between them. The CDR3 region has the DNA TGTGCCAGCAGTGCCGCCCGGGCCTCAGATACGCAGTATTTT. It is translated as CASSAARASDTQYF.